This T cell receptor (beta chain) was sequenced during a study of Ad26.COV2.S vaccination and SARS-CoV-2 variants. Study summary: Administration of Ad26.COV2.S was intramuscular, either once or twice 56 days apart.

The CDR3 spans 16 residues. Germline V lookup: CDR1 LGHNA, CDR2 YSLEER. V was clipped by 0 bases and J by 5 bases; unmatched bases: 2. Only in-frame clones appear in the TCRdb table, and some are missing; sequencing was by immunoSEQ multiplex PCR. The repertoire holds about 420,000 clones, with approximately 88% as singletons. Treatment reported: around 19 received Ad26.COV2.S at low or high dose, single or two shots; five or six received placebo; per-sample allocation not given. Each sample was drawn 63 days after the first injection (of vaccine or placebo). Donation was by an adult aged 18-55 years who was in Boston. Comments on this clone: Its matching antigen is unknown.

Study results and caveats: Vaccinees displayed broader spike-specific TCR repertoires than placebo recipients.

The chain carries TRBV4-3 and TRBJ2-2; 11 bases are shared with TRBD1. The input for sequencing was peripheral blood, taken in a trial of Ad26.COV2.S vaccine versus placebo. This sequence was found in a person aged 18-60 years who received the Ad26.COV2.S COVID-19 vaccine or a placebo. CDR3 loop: CASSQDWDRGTGELFF. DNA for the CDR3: TGCGCCAGCAGCCAAGATTGGGACAGGGGGACCGGGGAGCTGTTTTTT.